The 10 T cell receptor beta chains below were found in one sample sequenced in a study of human T cells and chemical hapten exposure. From the RACE reads, TCRdb called clonotypes with MiXCR, one entry per CDR3 protein. Here the sample spans approximately 80,000 distinct CDR3 sequences, about 10% being singletons. Time point defined: patch test 2, 6 weeks after DPC sensitization. Treatment: therapeutic diphenylcyclopropenone sensitization with weekly scalp DPC. The starting material was whole blood, obtained in connection with sensitization to the hapten diphenylcyclopropenone (DPC). The receptors here all came from a woman aged 30 to 39 with alopecia areata. Some clones in this sample may be carry-over from other donors' samples.

The chain has TRBV28 and TRBJ2-3; D is undetermined. With 5 bases removed from V and 5 bases from J, the gap between germline ends came to 5 bases. Germline V gene data show CDR1 as MDHEN and CDR2 as SYDVKM. This CDR3 region has 11 residues. Here the CDR3 reads CASSPQDTQYF. CDR3 in DNA: TGTGCCAGCAGTCCACAAGATACGCAGTATTTT.

This clonotype has at least ten counts. V usage is TRBV19 and J usage is TRBJ2-7; 7 nucleotides match TRBD2. Germline lookup yields CDR1 LNHDA and CDR2 SQIVND (reference sequence). The CDR3 length is 14 residues. The ends lost 3 bases at V and 2 bases at J; junction bases unmatched: 4. The CDR3 DNA reads as TGTGCCAGTAGTATGGACGGGACTACCTACGAGCAGTACTTC. Encoded protein: CASSMDGTTYEQYF. Full variable domain (rest looked up from reference TRBV19 and TRBJ2-7): DGGITQSPKYLFRKEGQNVTLSCEQNLNHDAMYWYRQDPGQGLRLIYYSQIVNDFQKGDIAEGYSVSREKKESFPLTVTSAQKNPTAFYLCASSMDGTTYEQYFGPGTRLTVT.

This sequence joins TRBV9 and TRBJ2-7, with TRBD1 matching 9 bases. Germline V gene sequence: CDR1 SGDLS, CDR2 YYNGEE. V dropped 1 base and J dropped 5; count of bases not matched to a gene: 4. This CDR3 has 14 residues. CDR3 amino acids: CASSVRDRVHEQYF. CDR3 coding DNA: TGTGCCAGCAGCGTAAGGGACAGGGTCCACGAGCAGTACTTC.

The rearrangement uses TRBV18 and TRBJ2-3; 8 bases align to TRBD2. This CDR3 spans 17 amino acids. The J segment lost 0 bases and the V segment lost 4 bases, leaving 9 bases of the junction unmatched. CDR1 and CDR2 from the germline V gene are KGHSH and LQKENI. The CDR3 DNA reads TGTGCCAGCTCACTAAAGTCGGGGGGGCCCAGCACAGATACGCAGTATTTT. This sequence encodes CASSLKSGGPSTDTQYF.

This clonotype was observed many times. The chain combines TRBV20-1 with TRBJ2-4; TRBD2 matches 7 bases. The CDR3 has 13 amino acids. The germline CDR1 and CDR2 sequences are DFQATT and SNEGSKA (reference sequence). In DNA form, the CDR3 reads TGCAGCCGATCAGGACTAGGCGAAAACATTCAGTACTTC. The encoded protein is CSRSGLGENIQYF.

CDR3 sequence reads: CASSQDSARGRGNTIYF. CDR3 bases: TGCGCCAGCAGCCAAGATTCGGCCAGGGGGCGAGGAAACACCATATATTTT. The chain combines TRBV4-3 with TRBJ1-3, with 8 bases matching TRBD1. In germline, CDR1 is LGHNA, CDR2 YSLEER. The CDR3 length is 17 residues. J lost 4 bases, V lost 0 bases, and 8 bases had no gene match.

This chain joins TRBV4-1 and TRBJ2-7, with 7 bases lining up with TRBD1. Unmatched junction bases numbered 4, after V lost 1 base and J lost 7 bases. Looked up from germline, CDR1 is MGHRA and CDR2 is YSYEKL. CDR3 length equals 13 residues. CDR3 DNA sequence: TGCGCCAGCAGCCAAGTACAGGGGCTTGAGCAGTACTTC. This encodes CASSQVQGLEQYF.

This clonotype was counted many times. V gene TRBV5-1 combines with J gene TRBJ2-4; TRBD1 aligns across 7 bases. Looked up from germline, CDR1 is SGHRS and CDR2 is YFSETQ. Trimming at V came to 3 bases and at J to 4 bases, leaving 4 bases not matched to a gene. The CDR3 is 14 residues long. The CDR3: CASSSGTEKNIQYF. The CDR3 DNA reads TGCGCCAGCAGCTCCGGGACAGAAAAAAACATTCAGTACTTC.

A few counts support this clonotype. V is TRBV7-7 and J is TRBJ2-3, with D possibly being TRBD2 (5 bases). The CDR3 contains 14 residues. Germline V gives CDR1 SSHAT, CDR2 FNYEAQ (reference sequence). This CDR3 is CARKGGGRTDTQYF. DNA for the CDR3: TGTGCGCGGAAAGGAGGCGGGCGCACAGATACGCAGTATTTT.

This clonotype has just a few counts. This chain joins TRBV30 and TRBJ2-7, with D hard to call. V lost 3 bases and J 0 bases, leaving 21 bases between the germline ends. In germline, CDR1 is GTSNPN, CDR2 SVGIG (reference sequence). This CDR3 contains 17 residues. The CDR3 reads CAWRRVTGQLSSYEQYF. Here the CDR3 DNA reads TGTGCCTGGAGAAGGGTAACGGGCCAACTCAGCTCCTACGAGCAGTACTTC.